This T cell receptor beta chain is from a study of identical twins. The study, taken as a whole, reports: Monozygotic twins shared more out-of-frame TCR alpha than recombination models predicted. Researchers reported excess low generation probability among twin-shared out-of-frame alpha sequences. Twins shared beta out-of-frame sequences in excess, but this excess was weaker.

The CDR3 contains 18 residues. Germline assignment: CDR1 DFQATT and CDR2 SNEGSKA (reference sequence). The V segment lost 6 bases and the J segment 4 bases; nucleotides outside the gene matches: 22. This clonotype was picked up a small number of times. Its target is unknown. Template switching, a step in the protocol, added a universal primer site, and cDNA carried unique molecular identifiers. TCRdb reprocessed the 5' RACE reads with MiXCR, giving one entry per CDR3 protein. The table shows 400,000 to 500,000 distinct CDR3 sequences, with roughly an eighth occurring only once. The same sample was also used in a study of yellow fever vaccine responses in identical twins.

The chain joins TRBV20-1 to TRBJ2-3; TRBD1 matches at 7 bases. The source material was CD4+ T cells sorted from blood. The source of this sequence is a woman under 30 in good health. CDR3 loop: CSAEYLGDSRRYADTQYF. The CDR3 DNA follows: TGCAGTGCCGAATATTTGGGGGACAGCCGCAGATACGCAGATACGCAGTATTTT.